The 4 T cell receptor beta chains listed next were all sequenced from one sample in a study of cytomegalovirus exposure and HLA in healthy donors. TCRdb's table, derived via immunoSEQ multiplex PCR, lists solely in-frame clones and lacks some. The data hold roughly 120,000 clones, with 88% observed a single time. The sequenced sample consisted of PBMCs. The receptors were gathered from a man between 18 and 29 years old in good health and CMV-seropositive.

The chain carries TRBV7-9 and TRBJ2-3; the match to TRBD1 covers 11 bases. Germline CDR1 and CDR2: SEHNR and FQNEAQ (reference sequence). CDR3 length equals 17 residues. V lost 0 bases and J lost 7; bases outside the gene matches: 9. CDR3 sequence reads: CASSLAQRTGGANTQYF. The CDR3 coding sequence is TGTGCCAGCAGCTTAGCCCAAAGGACAGGGGGCGCGAATACGCAGTATTTT.

The V call is TRBV6-5, the J call TRBJ2-1, with 9 bases aligning to TRBD2. Germline V lookup: CDR1 MNHEY, CDR2 SVGAGI. Unmatched junction bases numbered 1, after V lost 7 bases and J lost 9 bases. There are 11 residues in the CDR3. In DNA, the CDR3 is TGTGCCAGCAATAGCGGGGGTGAGCAGTTCTTC. It translates to CASNSGGEQFF.

V and J are TRBV25-1 and TRBJ1-5; 7 nucleotides line up with TRBD1. The CDR3 is made up of 14 amino acids. Per germline, CDR1 MGHDK and CDR2 SYGVNS. The ends lost 8 bases at V and 0 bases at J; junction bases unmatched: 4. The CDR3 is CASSEGASNQPQHF. In DNA, the CDR3 is TGTGCCAGCTCCGAGGGGGCTAGCAATCAGCCCCAGCATTTT.

The V gene is TRBV19, the J gene TRBJ2-2; 7 bases agree with TRBD1. This CDR3 contains 16 residues. In germline, CDR1 is LNHDA, CDR2 SQIVND (reference sequence). V lost 5 bases and J lost 5; bases outside the gene matches: 11. The CDR3 bases are TGTGCCAGTAGTCCTCCCGACAGGGTGGGGACCGGGGAGCTGTTTTTT. This translates into CASSPPDRVGTGELFF.